This T cell receptor (beta chain) was retrieved from a study of blood T cell repertoires in COVID-19. Study-level background: Whether acute or convalescent, the COVID-19 samples came from the United States, Italy and Spain. T cells, B-cell-depleted T cells, or PBMCs provided the cDNA or gDNA that served as material.

From germline, CDR1 is LGHNA and CDR2 YNFKEQ. CDR3 size: 15 residues. Trimming shortened V by 2 bases and J by 1 base, and 11 bases separated the two germline ends. Source study methods: Amplified reference gene primers provided the basis for estimating nucleated cell counts. Repertoires were generated with immunoSEQ multiplex PCR, while TCRdb's copy carries only in-frame clones and drops some. D and trimming come from the DNA, and the V and J calls and clone size come from that table. The sample yields about 110,000 clones, around 86% seen once. The clonotype was recovered from a woman aged 70-85 years with acute or convalescent COVID-19. The sample consisted of peripheral blood. V and J are TRBV4-2 and TRBJ1-1; perhaps TRBD1 as D (6 bases). CDR3: CASSQPGQQNTEAFF. The CDR3 DNA sequence: TGTGCCAGCAGCCAACCAGGACAGCAGAACACTGAAGCTTTCTTT.